This T cell receptor (beta chain) was recovered during a study of T cell responses to AZD1222 COVID-19 vaccine. The CDR3 runs 15 residues. The germline V gene has CDR1 MNHEY and CDR2 SVGAGI. With 5 bases clipped from V and 3 bases from J, the junction kept 7 bases outside the gene matches. This clone came up a few times. The repertoire was sequenced with immunoSEQ multiplex PCR; TCRdb's copy has only in-frame clones and lacks some. The sample carries some 120,000 clones, around 89% recorded once. Specimen: peripheral blood, collected on day 0 of MenACWY control vaccination. The chain employs TRBV6-5 and TRBJ1-3; 7 nucleotides agree with TRBD1. This sequence originates from an adult in good health. The CDR3 protein is CASSLQGEGGNTIYF. Here the CDR3 DNA reads TGTGCCAGCAGTCTTCAGGGGGAGGGTGGAAACACCATATATTTT.